The source of this T cell receptor beta chain is a study of cytomegalovirus exposure and HLA in healthy donors. General observations from the study: Most TCR sequences proved rare, with some public TCRs found in many donors.

CDR3 length: 16 residues. V shed 6 bases and J 4 bases; nucleotides not matched to a gene: 10. Germline CDR1 is LNHDA and CDR2 is SQIVND (reference sequence). Of note for this clone: The antigen is unknown.

TCRdb's table, derived via immunoSEQ multiplex PCR, lists solely in-frame clones and lacks some. The sample carries some 45,000 clones, about 94% recorded once. The clonotype originates from a man aged 18 to 30 in good health and CMV-seronegative. The chain carries TRBV19 and TRBJ1-2, with 11 nucleotides matching TRBD1. The sequencing input was PBMCs. This CDR3 reads CASSLPGQGDIYGYTF. In DNA, the CDR3 is TGTGCCAGTAGCCTTCCGGGACAGGGGGACATCTATGGCTACACCTTC.